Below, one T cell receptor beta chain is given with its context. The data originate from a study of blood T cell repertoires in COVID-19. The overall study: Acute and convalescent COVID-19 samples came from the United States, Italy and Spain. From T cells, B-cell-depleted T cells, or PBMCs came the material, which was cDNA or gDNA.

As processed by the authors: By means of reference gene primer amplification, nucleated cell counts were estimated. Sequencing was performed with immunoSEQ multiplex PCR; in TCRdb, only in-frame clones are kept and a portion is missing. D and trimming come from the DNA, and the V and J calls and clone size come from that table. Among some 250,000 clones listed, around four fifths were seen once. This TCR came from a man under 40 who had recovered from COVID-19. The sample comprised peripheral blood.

CDR3 amino acids: CASSLGPGADTQYF. The CDR3 DNA follows: TGTGCCAGCAGCTTAGGGCCAGGGGCAGATACGCAGTATTTT. This sequence joins TRBV13 and TRBJ2-3, with D tentatively TRBD1 (6 bases). Germline lookup yields CDR1 PRHDT and CDR2 FYEKMQ (reference sequence). V lost 0 bases and J lost 4, with 8 bases in between. CDR3 length equals 14 residues.